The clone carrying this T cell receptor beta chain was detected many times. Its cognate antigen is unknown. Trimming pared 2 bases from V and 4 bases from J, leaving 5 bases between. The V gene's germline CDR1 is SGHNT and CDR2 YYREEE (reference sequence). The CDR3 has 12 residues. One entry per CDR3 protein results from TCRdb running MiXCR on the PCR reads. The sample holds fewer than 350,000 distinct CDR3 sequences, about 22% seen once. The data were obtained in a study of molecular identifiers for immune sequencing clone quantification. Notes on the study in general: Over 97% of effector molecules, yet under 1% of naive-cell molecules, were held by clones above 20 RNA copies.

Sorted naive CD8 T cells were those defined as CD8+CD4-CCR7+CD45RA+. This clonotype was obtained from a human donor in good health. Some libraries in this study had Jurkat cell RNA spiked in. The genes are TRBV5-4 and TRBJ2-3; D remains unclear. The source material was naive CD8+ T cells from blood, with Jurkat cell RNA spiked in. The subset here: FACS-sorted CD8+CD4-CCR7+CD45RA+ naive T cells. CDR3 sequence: CASSFSADTQYF. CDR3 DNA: TGTGCCAGCAGCTTTTCGGCAGATACGCAGTATTTT.